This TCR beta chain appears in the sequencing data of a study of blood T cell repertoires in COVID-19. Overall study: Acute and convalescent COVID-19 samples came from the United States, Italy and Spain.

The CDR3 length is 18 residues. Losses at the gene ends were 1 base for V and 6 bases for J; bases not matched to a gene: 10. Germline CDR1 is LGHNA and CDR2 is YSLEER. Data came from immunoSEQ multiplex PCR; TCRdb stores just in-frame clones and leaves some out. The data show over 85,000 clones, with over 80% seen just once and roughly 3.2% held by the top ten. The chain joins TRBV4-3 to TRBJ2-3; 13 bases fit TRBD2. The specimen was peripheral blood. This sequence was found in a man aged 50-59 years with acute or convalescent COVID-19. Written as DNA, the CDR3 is TGCGCCAGCAGCCAAGCTGGGACTAGCGGGACCAGGCGGGATACGCAGTATTTT. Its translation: CASSQAGTSGTRRDTQYF.